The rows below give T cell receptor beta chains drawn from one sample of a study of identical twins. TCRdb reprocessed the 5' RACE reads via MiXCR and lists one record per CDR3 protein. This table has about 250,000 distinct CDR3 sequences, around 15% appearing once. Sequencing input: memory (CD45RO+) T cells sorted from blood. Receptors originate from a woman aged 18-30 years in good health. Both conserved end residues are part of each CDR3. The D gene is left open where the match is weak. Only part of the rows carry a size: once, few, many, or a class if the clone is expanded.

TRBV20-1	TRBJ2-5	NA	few	TGCAGTGCTAGGGAGGTCGGGCGACAGACCCAGTACTTC	CSAREVGRQTQYF
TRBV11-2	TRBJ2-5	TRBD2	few	TGTGCCAGCAGCTTAGATCGAACTAGCGTGACCCAGTACTTC	CASSLDRTSVTQYF
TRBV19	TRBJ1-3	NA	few	TGTGCCAGTAGTATGATGGCTGGCGGTCACACCATATATTTT	CASSMMAGGHTIYF
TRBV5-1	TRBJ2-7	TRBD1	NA	TGCGCCAGCGCCCGCTCAGGGACAGCCTCCTACGAGCAGTACTTC	CASARSGTASYEQYF
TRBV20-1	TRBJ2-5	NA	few	TGCAGTGCTAGAGATCAGGGCCAAGAGACCCAGTACTTC	CSARDQGQETQYF
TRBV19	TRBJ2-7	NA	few	TGTGCCAGTAGTATAGTATCAGGATACGAGCAGTACTTC	CASSIVSGYEQYF
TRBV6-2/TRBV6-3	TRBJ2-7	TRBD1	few	TGTGCCAGCAGCCCGGGGACAGGGTGGGCCTACGAGCAGTACTTC	CASSPGTGWAYEQYF
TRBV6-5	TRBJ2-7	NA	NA	TGTGCCAGCAGTTACTCACCGACAGTCTCCTACGAGCAGTACTTC	CASSYSPTVSYEQYF
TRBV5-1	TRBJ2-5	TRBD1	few	TGCGCCAGCAGCGCAGGGACAGCTCCCAGGGAGACCCAGTACTTC	CASSAGTAPRETQYF
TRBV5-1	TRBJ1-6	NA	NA	TGCGCCAGCAGAGCTGTTAATTCACCCCTCCACTTT	CASRAVNSPLHF
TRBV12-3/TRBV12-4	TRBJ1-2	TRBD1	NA	TGTGCCAGCAGTCCCGGACAGGCTCGCATGATCTACACCTTC	CASSPGQARMIYTF
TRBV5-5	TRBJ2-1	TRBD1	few	TGTGCCAGCAGCATGGGACAGGGAAGGTCCTACAATGAGCAGTTCTTC	CASSMGQGRSYNEQFF
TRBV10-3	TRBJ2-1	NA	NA	TGTGCCATCAGTGAGTCGACGGGCGGCAGGGTCAATGAGCAGTTCTTC	CAISESTGGRVNEQFF
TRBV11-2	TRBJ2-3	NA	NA	TGTGCCAGCAGCTGGGGGAGGGGGAGCGTAGATACGCAGTATTTT	CASSWGRGSVDTQYF
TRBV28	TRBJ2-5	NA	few	TGTGCCAGCAGTGGGAGGATCCGACAAGAGACCCAGTACTTC	CASSGRIRQETQYF
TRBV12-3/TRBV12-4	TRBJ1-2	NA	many	TGTGCCAGCAGTTTGGGGGCTTATGGCTACACCTTC	CASSLGAYGYTF
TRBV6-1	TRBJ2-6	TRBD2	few	TGTGCCAGCAGGGGGGGGGAGGCTGGGGCCAACGTCCTGACTTTC	CASRGGEAGANVLTF
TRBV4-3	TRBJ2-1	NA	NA	TGCGCCAGCAGCCAAGACCGGGTCCCTCGGGCCTATGAGCAGTTCTTC	CASSQDRVPRAYEQFF
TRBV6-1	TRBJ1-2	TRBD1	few	TGTGCCAGCATTCCGTGGACAGGAAGCATTGGCTACACCTTC	CASIPWTGSIGYTF
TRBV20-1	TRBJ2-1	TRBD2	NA	TGCAGTGCTCCTAAGGGCGGGAGGGTATACAATGAGCAGTTCTTC	CSAPKGGRVYNEQFF
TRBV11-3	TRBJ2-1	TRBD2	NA	TGTGCCAGCAGCCCGGGAGGGAGATACAATGAGCAGTTCTTC	CASSPGGRYNEQFF
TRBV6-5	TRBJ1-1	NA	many	TGTGCCAGCAGTTACGGGGGTTTTGTGAACACTGAAGCTTTCTTT	CASSYGGFVNTEAFF
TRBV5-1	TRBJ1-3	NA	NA	TGCGCCAGCACCGAACCAGGCGGCTCTGGAAACACCATATATTTT	CASTEPGGSGNTIYF
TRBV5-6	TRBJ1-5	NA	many	TGTGCCAGCAGCTTGAGGTTCCGGAATCAGCCCCAGCATTTT	CASSLRFRNQPQHF
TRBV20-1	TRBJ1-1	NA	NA	TGCAGTGCGCCAGAGACACGAAACACTGAAGCTTTCTTT	CSAPETRNTEAFF
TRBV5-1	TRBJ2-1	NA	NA	TGCGCCAGCAGCTTGATGGGAGGATGGACCTACAATGAGCAGTTCTTC	CASSLMGGWTYNEQFF
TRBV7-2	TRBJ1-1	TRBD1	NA	TGTGCCAGCAGCTTACCCGGGACAGGGCATCTCGAAGCTTTCTTT	CASSLPGTGHLEAFF
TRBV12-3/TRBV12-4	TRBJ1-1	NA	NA	TGTGCCAGCACCCTTAGGGGGGGGAACACTGAAGCTTTCTTT	CASTLRGGNTEAFF
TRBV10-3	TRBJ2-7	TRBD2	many	TGTGCCATCCAGACTAGCGGGGTCCGCTACGAGCAGTACTTC	CAIQTSGVRYEQYF
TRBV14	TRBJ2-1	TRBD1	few	TGTGCCAGCAGCCAGTATACCGGGACAGCAATGTACAATGAGCAGTTCTTC	CASSQYTGTAMYNEQFF
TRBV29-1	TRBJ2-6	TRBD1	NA	TGCAGCGTCCGGGACAGGCCCTCTGGGGCCAACGTCCTGACTTTC	CSVRDRPSGANVLTF